Listed here are 5 T cell receptor beta chains from one sample, sequenced in a study of OX40 agonist ivuxolimab in advanced cancers. Preparation of the library involved the immunoSEQ multiplex PCR assay. In its TCRdb copy, this immuneACCESS table keeps in-frame sequences only and misses some clones. Where compared with another copy, unresolved V genes explain less than half of these, and the others have no known cause. The sample contains about 80,000 clones, roughly 90% of them found a single time. Roughly 0.18% of the sample is held by the ten biggest clonotypes. Sequenced material: CD4+ or CD8+ T cells sorted from blood, taken in a trial of the OX40 agonist ivuxolimab. All receptors come from an adult with an advanced solid tumor such as melanoma, head and neck, liver or kidney cancer.

The chain recombines TRBV2 with TRBJ2-7; D may be TRBD2 (5 bases). Germline values: CDR1 SNHLY, CDR2 FYNNEI. V lost 3 bases and J lost 0, with 12 bases in between. The CDR3 has 15 residues. The CDR3 DNA reads TGTGCCAGCAGTGACCCAGCGGAGACCTCCTACGAGCAGTACTTC. Protein sequence: CASSDPAETSYEQYF.

The rearrangement uses TRBV2 and TRBJ2-7; D gene unclear. Germline V gives CDR1 SNHLY, CDR2 FYNNEI. V lost 4 bases to trimming and J lost 6 bases, with 10 bases between them. This CDR3 spans 12 amino acids. CDR3 sequence: CASSVKGTEQYF. For the CDR3, the DNA is TGTGCCAGCAGTGTTAAGGGAACCGAGCAGTACTTC.

The rearrangement uses TRBV6-5 and TRBJ2-3, with D hard to call. The CDR3 has 15 residues. Trimming pared 2 bases from V and 3 bases from J, leaving 12 bases between. Germline assignment: CDR1 MNHEY and CDR2 SVGAGI. This CDR3 reads CASSYMPQSTDTQYF. The CDR3 bases are TGTGCCAGCAGTTACATGCCCCAGTCTACAGATACGCAGTATTTT.

This sequence joins TRBV6-1 and TRBJ2-7; no reliable D call. Germline V gives CDR1 MNHNS, CDR2 SASEGT. Trimming took 7 bases from V and 2 from J, leaving 18 bases between them. This CDR3 has 15 residues. The CDR3 DNA reads as TGTGCCAGCATCTTCTCAGACAAAACTACCTACGAGCAGTACTTC. Residues: CASIFSDKTTYEQYF.

The chain combines TRBV5-4 with TRBJ2-1; 8 nucleotides match TRBD2. CDR3 size: 17 residues. The V gene's germline CDR1 is SGHNT and CDR2 YYREEE (reference sequence). J gave up 0 bases and V 3 bases, and 8 bases lay outside the gene matches. The DNA of the CDR3 is TGTGCCAGCAGCTCCGCCAGCGGGGGAAGCTCCTACAATGAGCAGTTCTTC. It translates to CASSSASGGSSYNEQFF.